The sequence of this T cell receptor (beta chain) was determined in a study of blood T cell repertoires in COVID-19. Measured with immunoSEQ multiplex PCR; TCRdb has only the in-frame clones, and not every one. The repertoire holds 200,000 to 300,000 clones, with approximately 85% as singletons. Germline values: CDR1 SGHVS, CDR2 FQNEAQ. Germline trimming cut 2 bases from V and 0 bases from J; bases unmatched to any gene: 12. This CDR3 has 20 amino acids. The rearrangement links TRBV7-8 to TRBJ2-1; 11 bases map to TRBD1. The sequenced sample consisted of peripheral blood. This TCR was sampled from a man between 45 and 60 years old with acute or convalescent COVID-19. CDR3 region: CASSLWTGGSYAASYNEQFF. For the CDR3, the DNA is TGTGCCAGCAGCTTATGGACAGGGGGCTCTTATGCGGCCTCCTACAATGAGCAGTTCTTC.